Detailed here is one T cell receptor (beta chain). The data derive from a study of cytomegalovirus exposure and HLA in healthy donors. Both 60 Vbeta primers and 13 Jbeta primers went into the PCR. Sequenced by immunoSEQ multiplex PCR; TCRdb stores in-frame clones only, minus some. The profile shows around 230,000 clones, roughly 87% of them singletons. Germline V gene data show CDR1 as SGHRS and CDR2 as YFSETQ. The CDR3 has 14 residues. The V end was cut by 4 bases, the J end by 4 bases, with 14 bases between. Sequencing input: PBMCs. This clonotype was obtained from a man in his forties in good health and CMV-seropositive. This rearrangement joins TRBV5-1 to TRBJ2-5; a possible D gene is TRBD1 (6 bases). Here the CDR3 reads CASSPTGFGETQYF. The CDR3, as DNA: TGCGCCAGCAGCCCTACAGGGTTTGGAGAGACCCAGTACTTC.